The next 25 T cell receptor beta chains were all read from a single sample in a study of T cells after yellow fever vaccination. MiXCR was run by TCRdb on the 5' RACE reads, yielding one entry per CDR3 protein. The table shows about 550,000 distinct CDR3 sequences, with roughly a fifth occurring only once. This material consisted of PBMCs, taken 15 days after the yellow fever booster vaccination. These receptors came from a man aged 30 to 39 who received the YFV17D yellow fever vaccine.

This clonotype was counted between two and nine times. V gene TRBV7-9 combines with J gene TRBJ2-3; D gene unclear. Germline V CDR1 and CDR2: SEHNR, FQNEAQ (reference sequence). Between the trimmed V and J ends, which lost 4 bases and 3 bases, there was a span of 8 bases. The CDR3 extends over 13 amino acids. The CDR3 spells CASSSHFTDTQYF. For the CDR3, the DNA is TGTGCCAGCAGCTCCCATTTTACAGATACGCAGTATTTT.

This clonotype was seen repeatedly, ten times or more. The chain links TRBV9 to TRBJ2-7; TRBD2 agrees at 8 bases. With V trimmed by 4 bases and J by 4 bases, 10 bases remained unmatched. This CDR3 spans 15 amino acids. Germline assignment: CDR1 SGDLS and CDR2 YYNGEE. CDR3 DNA: TGTGCCAGCAGCCGTAGCGGGAAGGGGATGTACGAGCAGTACTTC. It translates to CASSRSGKGMYEQYF.

This clonotype was observed a handful of times. The chain uses TRBV29-1 and TRBJ2-3; unclear D gene. This CDR3 spans 11 amino acids. V lost 6 bases and J lost 0, with 4 bases in between. Germline V gene sequence: CDR1 SQVTM, CDR2 ANQGSEA. CDR3 in amino acids: CSVQSTDTQYF. CDR3 nucleotide sequence: TGCAGCGTCCAGAGCACAGATACGCAGTATTTT.

The count of this clonotype is one. At one boundary the junction diverges from the germline segment, which might be a read error. V gene TRBV5-1 combines with J gene TRBJ2-2; 10 bases match TRBD1. CDR1 and CDR2 (germline): SGHRS, YFSETQ. The CDR3 contains 17 residues. The CDR3: CASSQWAGTGVTGQLFF. CDR3 nucleotides: TGCGCCAGCAGTCAATGGGCCGGGACAGGGGTCACCGGGCAGCTGTTTTTT.

There are a few counts of this clonotype. The chain combines TRBV11-2 with TRBJ2-1, with TRBD2 matching 7 bases. The CDR3 extends over 14 amino acids. Per germline, CDR1 SGHAT and CDR2 FQNNGV. After removal of 0 bases from V and 6 bases from J, the junction contained 2 bases not matched to a gene. DNA for the CDR3: TGTGCCAGCAGCTTAGATTGGACTAGCAATGAGCAGTTCTTC. Amino acids: CASSLDWTSNEQFF.

This chain connects TRBV27 to TRBJ2-3, with unresolved D. The CDR3 is 10 residues long. Trimming shortened V by 4 bases and J by 6 bases, and 2 bases separated the two germline ends. CDR1 and CDR2 (germline): MNHEY, SMNVEV (reference sequence). CDR3: CASSWDTQYF. The CDR3 DNA reads TGTGCCAGCAGTTGGGATACGCAGTATTTT.

This clonotype was counted between two and nine times. The chain joins TRBV7-9 to TRBJ2-7; TRBD2 might be the D (6 bases). The CDR3 covers 15 residues. The germline V gene encodes CDR1 SEHNR and CDR2 FQNEAQ (reference sequence). Trimming removed 3 bases from V and 1 base from J, with 13 bases in between. Here the CDR3 DNA reads TGTGCCAGCAGCTTGGAGGGGCTCTCTTCCTACGAGCAGTACTTC. It encodes CASSLEGLSSYEQYF.

This clonotype was recorded a few times. The chain couples TRBV7-9 to TRBJ2-2; D remains unclear. This CDR3 contains 12 residues. Trimming pared 5 bases from V and 4 bases from J, leaving 5 bases between. Germline values: CDR1 SEHNR, CDR2 FQNEAQ (reference sequence). CDR3 sequence: CASSPITGELFF. The CDR3 region has the DNA TGTGCCAGCAGCCCGATCACCGGGGAGCTGTTTTTT. The full variable domain, in which reference TRBV7-9 and TRBJ2-2 provide the parts outside the CDR3, is DTGVSQNPRHKITKRGQNVTFRCDPISEHNRLYWYRQTLGQGPEFLTYFQNEAQLEKSRLLSDRFSAERPKGSFSTLEIQRTEQGDSAMYLCASSPITGELFFGEGSRLTVL.

This clonotype was seen a few times. This chain uses TRBV15 with TRBJ2-3; D is ambiguous. Germline lookup yields CDR1 LNHNV and CDR2 YYDKDF (reference sequence). This CDR3 region has 13 residues. Trimming removed 1 base at V and 6 bases at J, with 8 bases between. The CDR3 nucleotides are TGTGCCACCAGCAGAGTGCGGACGGATACGCAGTATTTT. Its protein is CATSRVRTDTQYF.

V gene TRBV18 combines with J gene TRBJ2-7; D remains unclear. Germline V gene data show CDR1 as KGHSH and CDR2 as LQKENI. This CDR3 has 13 amino acids. Trimming pared 2 bases from V and 0 bases from J, leaving 5 bases between. The CDR3 region is CASSPIDSYEQYF. The DNA of the CDR3 is TGTGCCAGCTCACCAATTGACTCCTACGAGCAGTACTTC.

The rearrangement joins TRBV7-9 to TRBJ2-7; D gene ambiguous. The germline CDR1 and CDR2 sequences are SEHNR and FQNEAQ (reference sequence). The CDR3 totals 12 residues. V lost 1 base and J 7 bases, leaving 8 bases between the germline ends. The CDR3 DNA reads as TGTGCCAGCAGCTTAGTCACCTTTGAGCAGTACTTC. Its protein product is CASSLVTFEQYF.

The J gene is TRBJ2-1, the V gene TRBV5-1; the D gene is possibly TRBD1 (5 bases). Trimming stripped 0 bases from V and 3 bases from J, with 10 bases between. Germline V gene lookup returns CDR1 SGHRS and CDR2 YFSETQ. The CDR3 spans 15 residues. The DNA of the CDR3 is TGCGCCAGCAGCTTGGGTCAGGGCTTCTACAATGAGCAGTTCTTC. Its protein product is CASSLGQGFYNEQFF.

CDR3 loop: CSALGTSNNEQFF. CDR3 in DNA: TGCAGTGCTCTGGGGACTAGCAACAATGAGCAGTTCTTC. The chain links TRBV20-1 to TRBJ2-1; 9 bases align to TRBD2. CDR1 is DFQATT and CDR2 is SNEGSKA in the germline V gene (reference sequence). This CDR3 spans 13 amino acids. Trimming cost V 5 bases and J 5 bases; bases outside gene matches: 4.

This clonotype turned up a few times. The rearrangement links TRBV29-1 to TRBJ1-1; a weak D match, TRBD1 (6 bases). Germline V lookup: CDR1 SQVTM, CDR2 ANQGSEA. Trimming removed 7 bases from V and 1 base from J, with 16 bases in between. The length of the CDR3 is 14 residues. The chain's CDR3 is CSGMSGGSNTEAFF. In DNA, the CDR3 is TGCAGCGGGATGAGCGGGGGCTCGAACACTGAAGCTTTCTTT. The entire variable domain, with the rest obtained from reference TRBV29-1 and TRBJ1-1, is as follows: SAVISQKPSRDICQRGTSLTIQCQVDSQVTMMFWYRQQPGQSLTLIATANQGSEATYESGFVIDKFPISRPNLTFSTLTVSNMSPEDSSIYLCSGMSGGSNTEAFFGQGTRLTVV.

The CDR3 sequence: CSAGDNQETQYF. The CDR3 DNA follows: TGCAGTGCCGGGGACAACCAAGAGACCCAGTACTTC. The genes are TRBV20-1 and TRBJ2-5; perhaps TRBD1 as D (6 bases). In germline, CDR1 is DFQATT, CDR2 SNEGSKA (reference sequence). Deletions cut 6 bases from V and 0 bases from J, with 8 bases between. The CDR3 consists of 12 residues.

The chain combines TRBV11-2 with TRBJ2-7; 7 bases are a match to TRBD1. The CDR3 runs to 15 residues. CDR1 and CDR2 from the germline V gene are SGHAT and FQNNGV. With V trimmed by 4 bases and J by 6 bases, 12 bases remained unmatched. The CDR3 here is CASSSRDSGWIEQYF. CDR3 nucleotide sequence: TGTGCCAGCAGCTCCCGGGACAGTGGATGGATCGAGCAGTACTTC.

The chain recombines TRBV30 with TRBJ2-1, with 7 bases matching TRBD2. Germline V CDR1 and CDR2: GTSNPN, SVGIG (reference sequence). The length of the CDR3 is 14 residues. J lost 5 bases, V lost 2 bases, and 6 bases had no gene match. DNA of the CDR3: TGTGCCTGGAGTAGGACTAGTTACCACAATGAGCAGTTCTTC. Translated, it gives CAWSRTSYHNEQFF.

This clonotype was detected a few times. The rearrangement uses TRBV9 and TRBJ2-7; D remains ambiguous. Trimming stripped 0 bases from V and 2 bases from J, with 6 bases between. The CDR3 runs to 13 residues. From germline, CDR1 is SGDLS and CDR2 YYNGEE. The CDR3 spells CASSVEPAYEQYF. The DNA of the CDR3 is TGTGCCAGCAGCGTAGAGCCCGCCTACGAGCAGTACTTC.

This clonotype was observed a handful of times. V usage is TRBV7-9 and J usage is TRBJ1-5, with D possibly being TRBD1 (6 bases). The V and J ends lost 5 bases and 11 bases respectively, with 16 bases between them. This CDR3 is built from 13 residues. The germline V gene has CDR1 SEHNR and CDR2 FQNEAQ (reference sequence). The CDR3 DNA reads as TGTGCCAGCAGCCCAGGGGACGGACTGGCCCAGCATTTT. It is translated as CASSPGDGLAQHF.

This clonotype occurred a few times. The chain is built from TRBV7-2 and TRBJ2-3; no reliable D call. Looked up from germline, CDR1 is SGHTA and CDR2 is FQGNSA. V lost 7 bases and J lost 10, with 12 bases in between. CDR3 length: 11 amino acids. This CDR3 reads CASTNGWAQYF. CDR3 nucleotide sequence: TGTGCCAGCACCAACGGGTGGGCGCAGTATTTT.

This clonotype was observed a handful of times. The chain employs TRBV20-1 and TRBJ1-5, with a tentative D call TRBD1 (6 bases). Germline V gene data show CDR1 as DFQATT and CDR2 as SNEGSKA (reference sequence). V gave up 6 bases and J gave up 6 bases, with 15 bases separating them. CDR3 length: 13 residues. The CDR3 coding sequence is TGCAGTGCAGCTACAGGGAGGGGTCAGCCCCAGCATTTT. It codes for CSAATGRGQPQHF.

This clonotype was counted only a few times. The V gene is TRBV20-1, the J gene TRBJ2-1, with a tentative D call TRBD1 (6 bases). V was trimmed by 0 bases and J by 4 bases, leaving 13 bases between them. The CDR3 length is 15 residues. Germline V lookup: CDR1 DFQATT, CDR2 SNEGSKA (reference sequence). The chain's CDR3 is CSARDSGQKYNEQFF. The CDR3 DNA follows: TGCAGTGCTAGAGACAGCGGACAGAAATACAATGAGCAGTTCTTC.

This clonotype was seen many times. The chain couples TRBV6-4 to TRBJ2-3; 12 nucleotides match TRBD2. The CDR3 is 15 residues long. Germline lookup yields CDR1 MRHNA and CDR2 SNTAGT. V was clipped by 5 bases and J by 4 bases; unmatched bases: 4. For the CDR3, the DNA is TGTGCCAGCAGTAAACTAGCGGGAGGTCCAGATACGCAGTATTTT. Translating gives CASSKLAGGPDTQYF.

In DNA form, the CDR3 reads TGCAGCGTTGTGACAAACCGGAGGGAGACCCAGTACTTC. Protein product: CSVVTNRRETQYF. The rearrangement uses TRBV29-1 and TRBJ2-5, with D perhaps TRBD2 (5 bases). This CDR3 is 13 amino acids long. Germline-derived CDR1 and CDR2 are SQVTM and ANQGSEA. V lost 4 bases and J 5 bases, leaving 14 bases between the germline ends.

Only a few counts were recorded for this clonotype. The rearrangement joins TRBV5-1 to TRBJ2-1; 7 positions agree with TRBD2. The CDR3 totals 15 residues. Trimming removed 0 bases from V and 5 bases from J; junction bases left unmatched: 5. Germline V gene sequence: CDR1 SGHRS, CDR2 YFSETQ. Here the CDR3 reads CASSLESGINNEQFF. The DNA of the CDR3 is TGCGCCAGCAGCTTGGAAAGCGGGATCAACAATGAGCAGTTCTTC.